What follows is one TCR beta chain and its context. Antigen unknown. One base away lies a much larger clone, so this may be a sequencing read error. The data were obtained in a study of blood T cells in healthy people across ages. Study background: Capture via template switching afforded approximately one barcoded beta molecule per two T cells. Findings of the study overall: The authors considered diversity estimates from one million T cells to be underestimates.

Trimming removed 6 bases from V and 13 bases from J, with 28 bases in between. The germline gives CDR1 SGHKS, CDR2 YYEKEE (reference sequence). The CDR3 runs to 15 residues. A second PCR, run for about 6 to 11 cycles, used a sample-barcoded 5' primer plus a J-beta primer mix. TCRdb re-called the 5' RACE reads through MiXCR, storing one row per CDR3 protein. Of some 1.5 million distinct CDR3 sequences listed, roughly 30% were seen once; the top ten hold 7% to 9%. The clonotype comes from a woman aged 25 to 39 in good health. This rearrangement joins TRBV5-5 to TRBJ2-5; weak D call: TRBD2 (5 bases). The specimen was blood. CDR3 protein: CASNPSEGLTNERYF. CDR3 in DNA: TGTGCCAGCAACCCCTCCGAAGGACTTACCAACGAGCGGTACTTC.